The 16 T cell receptor beta chains below come from one sample, sequenced in a study of control samples from healthy donors and cancer patients. The assay was immunoSEQ multiplex PCR, and TCRdb's table has in-frame clones only and misses some. The table records some 90,000 clones, about 89% of them present only once. The sequencing sample was made of blood. These receptors were collected from a woman aged 60-75 years in good health.

This sequence joins TRBV12-5 and TRBJ1-1; D call uncertain. Trimming took 7 bases from V and 0 from J, leaving 12 bases between them. Per germline, CDR1 LGHNT and CDR2 FRNRAP. The length of the CDR3 is 14 residues. CDR3: CASALAGLNTEAFF. CDR3 coding DNA: TGTGCTAGTGCCCTGGCAGGCCTGAACACTGAAGCTTTCTTT.

The chain uses TRBV5-1 and TRBJ2-1, with D uncertain. Trimming left V 4 bases short and J 7 bases short, with 12 bases between. Germline V lookup: CDR1 SGHRS, CDR2 YFSETQ. This CDR3 has 13 residues. The CDR3 DNA sequence: TGCGCCAGCAGCGTCGGGTTTTTTAATGAGCAGTTCTTC. Its translation is CASSVGFFNEQFF.

The chain recombines TRBV4-2 with TRBJ2-3; TRBD2 aligns across 14 bases. The V gene's germline CDR1 is LGHNA and CDR2 YNFKEQ. The CDR3 contains 16 residues. V lost 8 bases and J lost 4; bases outside the gene matches: 8. This CDR3 reads CASSRLAGGEADTQYF. The CDR3 DNA sequence: TGTGCCAGCTCACGACTAGCGGGAGGGGAGGCAGATACGCAGTATTTT.

The chain employs TRBV6-6 and TRBJ2-7; no firm D call. The CDR3 contains 13 residues. Germline V lookup: CDR1 MNHNY, CDR2 SVGAGI (reference sequence). Deletions cut 4 bases from V and 3 bases from J, with 10 bases between. CDR3 nucleotide sequence: TGTGCCAGCAGTTCTCCTTTGATCTACGAGCAGTACTTC. It codes for CASSSPLIYEQYF.

The gene calls are TRBV7-8 and TRBJ2-1; TRBD2 matches 9 bases. Germline loops: CDR1 SGHVS, CDR2 FQNEAQ. The V gene end was trimmed by 2 bases and the J gene end by 9 bases; junction bases not matched to a gene: 8. This CDR3 has 15 amino acids. For the CDR3, the DNA is TGTGCCAGCAGCTTAAATCCTAGCGGGGTCGGTGAGCAGTTCTTC. It yields the protein CASSLNPSGVGEQFF. Using reference TRBV7-8 and TRBJ2-1 for the parts outside the CDR3, the full variable domain is GAGVSQSPRYKVAKRGQDVALRCDPISGHVSLFWYQQALGQGPEFLTYFQNEAQLDKSGLPSDRFFAERPEGSVSTLKIQRTQQEDSAVYLCASSLNPSGVGEQFFGPGTRLTVL.

V usage is TRBV9 and J usage is TRBJ2-3; D unresolved. Germline CDR1 reads SGDLS; CDR2 reads YYNGEE. This CDR3 has 15 amino acids. With 0 bases removed from V and 6 bases from J, the gap between germline ends came to 14 bases. The CDR3 nucleotides read TGTGCCAGCAGCGTAGGGTGGTCCCAAGGTGATACGCAGTATTTT. It translates to CASSVGWSQGDTQYF.

CDR3 bases: TGTGCCAGCAGCTTCGAGGGATCGAACACTGAAGCTTTCTTT. Encoded protein: CASSFEGSNTEAFF. The J gene is TRBJ1-1, the V gene TRBV11-3; no reliable D call. The CDR3 spans 14 residues. Germline assignment: CDR1 SGHNT and CDR2 YENEEA. V lost 3 bases and J 1 base, leaving 9 bases between the germline ends.

This chain connects TRBV19 to TRBJ2-7, with D possibly TRBD1 on 6 matching bases. Germline values: CDR1 LNHDA, CDR2 SQIVND (reference sequence). V lost 4 bases to trimming and J lost 0 bases, with 13 bases between them. This CDR3 has 15 amino acids. CDR3 loop: CASSTEDSGSYEQYF. CDR3 DNA sequence: TGTGCCAGTAGTACCGAGGACAGCGGCTCCTACGAGCAGTACTTC.

This clone was picked up one time. The chain recombines TRBV10-3 with TRBJ2-3, with D possibly matching TRBD2 (7 bases). The CDR3 runs 13 residues. The ends were cut back, 7 bases at V and 2 bases at J, with 10 bases in the middle. In germline, CDR1 is ENHRY, CDR2 SYGVKD. The CDR3 protein is CAINRGATDTQYF. The DNA of the CDR3 is TGTGCCATCAATCGGGGGGCCACAGATACGCAGTATTTT.

The chain links TRBV11-2 to TRBJ2-3, with TRBD1 matching 7 bases. CDR1 and CDR2 (germline): SGHAT, FQNNGV. This CDR3 has 16 amino acids. The V gene end was trimmed by 5 bases and the J gene end by 0 bases; junction bases not matched to a gene: 8. As DNA, the CDR3 is TGTGCCAGCAGCCTCGGGACAGCCTCTAGCACAGATACGCAGTATTTT. It codes for CASSLGTASSTDTQYF.

V gene TRBV28 combines with J gene TRBJ1-3; no reliable D call. V lost 8 bases and J lost 2, with 13 bases in between. The CDR3 has 14 residues. Germline V lookup: CDR1 MDHEN, CDR2 SYDVKM. CDR3 bases: TGTGCCAGCTATCAAGAAGGCACTGGAAACACCATATATTTT. Its translation is CASYQEGTGNTIYF.

The CDR3 loop is CASTQGRNTGELFF. The CDR3 DNA reads as TGTGCCAGTACCCAGGGACGGAACACCGGGGAGCTGTTTTTT. The V gene is TRBV19, the J gene TRBJ2-2; the D call may be TRBD1 or TRBD2 (5 bases each). This CDR3 spans 14 amino acids. CDR1 and CDR2 from the germline V gene are LNHDA and SQIVND (reference sequence). Trimming shortened V by 7 bases and J by 1 base, and 10 bases separated the two germline ends.

This CDR3 reads CASSLIGYEQYF. For the CDR3, the DNA is TGCGCCAGCAGCTTGATCGGATACGAGCAGTACTTC. The chain uses TRBV5-1 and TRBJ2-7; D is undetermined. Trimming left V 1 base short and J 4 bases short, with 6 bases between. The germline V gene encodes CDR1 SGHRS and CDR2 YFSETQ. This CDR3 contains 12 residues.

The chain uses TRBV10-1 and TRBJ2-1, with TRBD2 matching over 10 bases. The CDR3 loop spans 14 amino acids. V dropped 2 bases and J dropped 8; count of bases not matched to a gene: 3. The V gene's germline CDR1 is WNHNN and CDR2 SYGVQD (reference sequence). The CDR3 loop reads CASSEGLAVYEQFF. In DNA form, the CDR3 reads TGCGCCAGCAGTGAGGGACTAGCGGTCTATGAGCAGTTCTTC.

The chain links TRBV7-2 to TRBJ2-7, with D perhaps TRBD1 or TRBD2 (7 bases each). CDR1 is SGHTA and CDR2 is FQGNSA in the germline V gene. Between the trimmed V and J ends, which lost 5 bases and 0 bases, there was a span of 11 bases. The CDR3 covers 14 residues. CDR3 nucleotide sequence: TGTGCCAGCAGCCCCAGGGGGGGCTCCTACGAGCAGTACTTC. Encoded protein: CASSPRGGSYEQYF.

The chain uses TRBV2 and TRBJ2-2, with D tentatively TRBD1 (5 bases). The V gene lost 5 bases and the J gene lost 4 bases, with 8 bases spanning the gap. The V gene's germline CDR1 is SNHLY and CDR2 FYNNEI. The CDR3 is made up of 13 amino acids. The CDR3 coding sequence is TGTGCCAGCAGTACCCAGGGCACCGGGGAGCTGTTTTTT. Translating gives CASSTQGTGELFF.